The clone carrying this T cell receptor (beta chain) was detected only a few times. MiXCR, applied by TCRdb to the 5' RACE reads, yields one record per CDR3 protein. The profile shows around 150,000 distinct CDR3 sequences, more than 14% of them singletons. These data originate in a study of T-cell memory formation after mild COVID-19. Per the germline V gene, CDR1 is SGHNT and CDR2 is YENEEA. CDR3 size: 17 residues. Trimming took 5 bases from V and 4 from J; bases not matched to a gene: 10. Sequences were obtained from PBMCs or a T cell subset sorted from them (not recorded which). The TCR comes from an adult woman who had mild COVID-19 (a few samples of this study predate the infection). Cell type and time point are not known. The chain recombines TRBV11-3 with TRBJ2-7; 14 nucleotides agree with TRBD2. CDR3: CASSVTGTSGSWYEQYF. The DNA for the CDR3 is TGTGCCAGCAGCGTAACCGGGACTAGCGGGAGTTGGTACGAGCAGTACTTC.